This TCR beta chain was sequenced in a study of T cell clonotyping in hematopoietic cell transplantation. Study outcomes and limitations: No sorting was done, leaving CD4 and CD8 contributions mixed.

The CDR3 is made up of 14 amino acids. Trimming took 5 bases from V and 11 from J; bases not matched to a gene: 12. CDR1 is MNHEY and CDR2 is SMNVEV in the germline V gene (reference sequence). The table came from immunoSEQ multiplex PCR; TCRdb's copy has only in-frame clones and leaves some out. The sample records several thousand clones, 60% to 80% being singletons. With respect to this clone: Antigen specificity is unknown.

The chain has TRBV27 and TRBJ1-1, with 9 bases that match TRBD1. The source is a male patient aged 40 to 50 who had an allogeneic stem cell transplant from a related donor, so the T cells may come from the graft donor. Some clones in this sample may be carry-over from other donors' samples. The input for sequencing was PBMCs, taken 180 days after allogeneic stem cell transplant. The CDR3 is CASSTTPGQGLAFF. The CDR3 coding sequence is TGTGCCAGCAGTACAACCCCGGGACAGGGTCTCGCTTTCTTT.